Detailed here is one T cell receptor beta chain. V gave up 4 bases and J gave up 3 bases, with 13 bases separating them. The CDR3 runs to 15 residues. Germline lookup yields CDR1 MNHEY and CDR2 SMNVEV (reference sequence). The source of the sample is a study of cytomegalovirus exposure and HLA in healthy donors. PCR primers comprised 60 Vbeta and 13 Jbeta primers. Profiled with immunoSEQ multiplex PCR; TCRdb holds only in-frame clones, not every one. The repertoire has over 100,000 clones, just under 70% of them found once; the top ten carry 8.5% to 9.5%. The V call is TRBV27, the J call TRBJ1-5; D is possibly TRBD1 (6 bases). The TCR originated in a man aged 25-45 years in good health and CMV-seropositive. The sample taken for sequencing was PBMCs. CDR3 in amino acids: CASSSRTGYNQPQHF. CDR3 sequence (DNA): TGTGCCAGCAGTTCTCGCACAGGGTACAATCAGCCCCAGCATTTT.